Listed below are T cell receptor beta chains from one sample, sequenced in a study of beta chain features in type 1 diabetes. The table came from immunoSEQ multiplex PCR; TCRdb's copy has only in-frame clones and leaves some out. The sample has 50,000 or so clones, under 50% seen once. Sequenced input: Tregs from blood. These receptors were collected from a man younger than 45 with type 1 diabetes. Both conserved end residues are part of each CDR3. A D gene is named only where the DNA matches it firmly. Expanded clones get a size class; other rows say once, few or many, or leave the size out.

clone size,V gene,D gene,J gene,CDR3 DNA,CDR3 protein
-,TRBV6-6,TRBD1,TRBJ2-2,TGTGCCAGCAGTTACAGACAGGGGTCCACCGGGGAGCTGTTTTTT,CASSYRQGSTGELFF
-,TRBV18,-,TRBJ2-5,TGTGCCAGCTCACTATCACCCCAAGAAGGGGGAGAGACCCAGTACTTC,CASSLSPQEGGETQYF
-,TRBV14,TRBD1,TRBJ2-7,TGTGCCAGCAGCCGATTACAGGGGGCTGGGGTCGAGCAGTACTTC,CASSRLQGAGVEQYF
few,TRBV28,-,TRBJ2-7,TGTGCCAGCAGTTTTACCGGGACACGCTCCTACGAGCAGTACTTC,CASSFTGTRSYEQYF
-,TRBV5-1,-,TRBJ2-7,TGCGCCAGCAGCCCGGCCCTCCAGGGGACCTACGAGCAGTACTTC,CASSPALQGTYEQYF
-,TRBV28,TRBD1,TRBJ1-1,TGTGCCAGCAGTTTATGGGGGACAGGGGCGCAGGTTAGGACTGAAGCTTTCTTT,CASSLWGTGAQVRTEAFF
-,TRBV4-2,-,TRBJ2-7,TGTGCCAGCAGCCAAGATCGGGGACTCTCCTACGAGCAGTACTTC,CASSQDRGLSYEQYF
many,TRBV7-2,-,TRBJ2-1,TGTGCCAGCAGCTTAGCGCGATTTGTTGCTAATGAGCAGTTCTTC,CASSLARFVANEQFF
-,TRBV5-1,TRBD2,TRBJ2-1,TGCGCCAGCAGCCACTCCCCGGGGGGGAATGGCAATGAGCAGTTCTTC,CASSHSPGGNGNEQFF
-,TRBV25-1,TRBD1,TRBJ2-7,TGTGCCAGCAGTCGCAGGGGGCGGGAATACGAGCAGTACTTC,CASSRRGREYEQYF
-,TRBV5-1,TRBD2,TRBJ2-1,TGCGCCAGCAGCCCCGGGACTAGTTCCTACAATGAGCAGTTCTTC,CASSPGTSSYNEQFF
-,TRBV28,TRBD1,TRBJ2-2,TGTGCCAGCAGTCCCCGACAGGGAACGGACACCGGGGAGCTGTTTTTT,CASSPRQGTDTGELFF
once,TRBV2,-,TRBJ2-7,TGTGCCAGCAGTGAAGCCGGACAGCTCTACGAGCAGTACTTC,CASSEAGQLYEQYF
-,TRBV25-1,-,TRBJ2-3,TGTGCCAGCAGTGGCCGGGGATTCTCCCAAGCTGCAGATACGCAGTATTTT,CASSGRGFSQAADTQYF
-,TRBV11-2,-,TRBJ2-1,TGTGCCAGCAGACCCCAGGGCCACAATGAGCAGTTCTTC,CASRPQGHNEQFF
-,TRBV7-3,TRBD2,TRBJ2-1,TGTGCCAGCAGCCCCGTGGCGCTAGCGGGAGGGCGGGAGCAGTTCTTC,CASSPVALAGGREQFF
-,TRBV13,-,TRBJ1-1,TGTGCCAGCAGCCCCGGACAGTCTGGGGTAGGAACTGAAGCTTTCTTT,CASSPGQSGVGTEAFF
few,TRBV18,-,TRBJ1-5,TGTGCCAGCTCACTCGACAGAAATCAGCCCCAGCATTTT,CASSLDRNQPQHF
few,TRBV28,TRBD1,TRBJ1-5,TGTGCCAGCAGCCGGGGACAGGGTAGCAATCAGCCCCAGCATTTT,CASSRGQGSNQPQHF
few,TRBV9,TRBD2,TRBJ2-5,TGTGCCCTCCCCGGGGAACTAGCGGAAGAGACCCAGTACTTC,CALPGELAEETQYF
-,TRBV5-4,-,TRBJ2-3,TGTGCCAGCAGCCCAGGGTCCACAGATACGCAGTATTTT,CASSPGSTDTQYF
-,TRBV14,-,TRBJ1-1,TGTGCCAGCAAGCTGCGCGCGAACACTGAAGCTTTCTTT,CASKLRANTEAFF
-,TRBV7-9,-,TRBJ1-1,TGTGCCAGCAGCTTAGCCGTCGGGGGGGCCAACACTGAAGCTTTCTTT,CASSLAVGGANTEAFF
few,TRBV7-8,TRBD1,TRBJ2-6,TGTGCCAGCAGCCGGGACAGGGGGTTTGCTGGGGCCAACGTCCTGACTTTC,CASSRDRGFAGANVLTF
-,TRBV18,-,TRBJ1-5,TGTGCCAGCTCACCATCCTCTGGCAATCAGCCCCAGCATTTT,CASSPSSGNQPQHF
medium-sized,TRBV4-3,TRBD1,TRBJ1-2,TGCGCCAGCAGCTACCTTTCTCCGGGACAGGGGGAGTACGGCTACACCTTC,CASSYLSPGQGEYGYTF
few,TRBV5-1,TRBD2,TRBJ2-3,TGCGCCAGCAGCCCAAAGGCCGGGACTAGCTCAGGAGATACGCAGTATTTT,CASSPKAGTSSGDTQYF
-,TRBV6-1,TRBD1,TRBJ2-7,TGTGCCAGCAGAAGAGGGGGCCAGACCTACGAGCAGTACTTC,CASRRGGQTYEQYF
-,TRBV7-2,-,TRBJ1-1,TGTGCCAGCAGCTCCCGTGTAGGAGGACGAAAGATTGAAGCTTTCTTT,CASSSRVGGRKIEAFF
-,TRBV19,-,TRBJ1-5,TGTGCCAGTAGCCCCTATGACACCATTTATCAGCCCCAGCATTTT,CASSPYDTIYQPQHF
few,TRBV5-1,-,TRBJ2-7,TGCGCCAGCAGGAAAGCCCAGGGGCCCGACTACGAGCAGTACTTC,CASRKAQGPDYEQYF
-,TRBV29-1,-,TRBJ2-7,TGCAGCGCCCTGACGAGGGCAACCTACGAGCAGTACTTC,CSALTRATYEQYF
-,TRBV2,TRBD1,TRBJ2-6,TGTGCCAGCTTACCGGGACAGCTCTCTGGGGCCAACGTCCTGACTTTC,CASLPGQLSGANVLTF
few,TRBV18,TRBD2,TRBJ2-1,TGTGCCAGCTCGTCCTCAGCGGGGACCTACAATGAGCAGTTCTTC,CASSSSAGTYNEQFF
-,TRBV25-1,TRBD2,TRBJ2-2,TGTGCCAGCAGTGACCCAACCCGACTAGCAGAGACCGGGGAGCTGTTTTTT,CASSDPTRLAETGELFF
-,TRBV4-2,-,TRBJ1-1,TGTGCCAGCAGCCAAGAATCGGTGCCACTTGAAGCTTTCTTT,CASSQESVPLEAFF
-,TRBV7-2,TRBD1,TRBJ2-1,TGTGCCAGCAGCTTAGAAAGGGGGCAAAACAATGAGCAGTTCTTC,CASSLERGQNNEQFF
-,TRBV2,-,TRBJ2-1,TGTGCCAGCAGAATAACCGGGACTCCCTTCGAAGGGCAGTTCTTC,CASRITGTPFEGQFF
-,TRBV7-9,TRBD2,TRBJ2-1,TGTGCCAGCAGCTTCCTAAGCGGGAGGGCCTTATATGAGCAGTTCTTC,CASSFLSGRALYEQFF
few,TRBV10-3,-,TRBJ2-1,TGTGCCATGAGTCTAACCGGGGACAATGAGCAGTTCTTC,CAMSLTGDNEQFF